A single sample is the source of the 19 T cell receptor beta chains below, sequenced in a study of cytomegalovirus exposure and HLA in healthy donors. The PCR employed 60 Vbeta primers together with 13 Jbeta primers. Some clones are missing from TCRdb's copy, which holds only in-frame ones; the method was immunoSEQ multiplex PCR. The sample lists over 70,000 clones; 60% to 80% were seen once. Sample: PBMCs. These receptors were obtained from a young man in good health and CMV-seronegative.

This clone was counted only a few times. The CDR3 sequence is CASSGGQLVYSDYGYTF. CDR3 nucleotide sequence: TGTGCCAGCAGCGGGGGACAGCTCGTTTATTCCGACTATGGCTACACCTTC. The gene calls are TRBV7-8 and TRBJ1-2; TRBD1 aligns across 7 bases. V gave up 5 bases and J gave up 3 bases; unmatched junction bases: 15. Germline V lookup: CDR1 SGHVS, CDR2 FQNEAQ. CDR3 length equals 17 residues.

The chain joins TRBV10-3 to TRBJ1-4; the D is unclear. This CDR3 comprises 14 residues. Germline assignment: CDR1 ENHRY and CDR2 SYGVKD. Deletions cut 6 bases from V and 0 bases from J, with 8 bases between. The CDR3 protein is CAIRGEATNEKLFF. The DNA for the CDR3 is TGTGCCATCAGGGGAGAGGCAACTAATGAAAAACTGTTTTTT.

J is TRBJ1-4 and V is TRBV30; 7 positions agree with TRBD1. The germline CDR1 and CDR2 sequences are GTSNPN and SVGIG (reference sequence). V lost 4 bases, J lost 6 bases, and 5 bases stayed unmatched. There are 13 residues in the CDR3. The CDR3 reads CAWNRGGDEKLFF. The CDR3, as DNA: TGTGCCTGGAACAGGGGCGGGGATGAAAAACTGTTTTTT.

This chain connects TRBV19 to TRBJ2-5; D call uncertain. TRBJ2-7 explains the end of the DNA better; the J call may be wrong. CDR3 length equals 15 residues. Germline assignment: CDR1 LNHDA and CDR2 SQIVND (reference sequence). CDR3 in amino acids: CASSNQHRSSYEQYF. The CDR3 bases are TGTGCCAGTAGTAACCAACACCGTAGCTCCTACGAGCAGTACTTC.

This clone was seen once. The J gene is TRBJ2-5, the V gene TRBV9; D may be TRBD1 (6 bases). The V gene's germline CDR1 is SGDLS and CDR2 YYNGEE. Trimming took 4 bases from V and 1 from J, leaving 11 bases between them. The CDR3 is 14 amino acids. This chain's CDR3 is CASSLQGSQETQYF. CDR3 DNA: TGTGCCAGCAGCCTACAGGGCTCCCAAGAGACCCAGTACTTC.

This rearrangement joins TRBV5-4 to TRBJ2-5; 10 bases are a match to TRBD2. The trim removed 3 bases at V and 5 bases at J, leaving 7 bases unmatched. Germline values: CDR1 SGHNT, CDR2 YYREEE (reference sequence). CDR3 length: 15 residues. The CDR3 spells CASSSQGTSVETQYF. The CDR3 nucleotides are TGTGCCAGCAGCTCCCAGGGGACTAGCGTTGAGACCCAGTACTTC.

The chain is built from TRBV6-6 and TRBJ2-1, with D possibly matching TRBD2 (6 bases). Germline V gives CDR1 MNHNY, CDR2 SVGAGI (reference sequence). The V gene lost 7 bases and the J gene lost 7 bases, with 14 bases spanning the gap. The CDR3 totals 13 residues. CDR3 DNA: TGTGCCAGCATCTACGGGACTGGAAATGAGCAGTTCTTC. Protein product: CASIYGTGNEQFF.

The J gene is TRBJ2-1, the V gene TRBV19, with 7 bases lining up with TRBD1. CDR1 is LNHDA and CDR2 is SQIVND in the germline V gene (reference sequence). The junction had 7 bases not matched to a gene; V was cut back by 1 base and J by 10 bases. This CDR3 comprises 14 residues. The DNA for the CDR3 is TGTGCCAGTAGTATAGGGACAGGCCGGGTAGAGCAGTTCTTC. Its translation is CASSIGTGRVEQFF.

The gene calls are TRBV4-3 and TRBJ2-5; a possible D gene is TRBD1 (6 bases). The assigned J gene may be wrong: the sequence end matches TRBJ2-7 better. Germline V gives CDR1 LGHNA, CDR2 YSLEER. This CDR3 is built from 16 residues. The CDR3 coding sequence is TGCGCCAGCAGCCAAGGTATGGGGACAAGATCCTACGAGCAGTACTTC. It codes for CASSQGMGTRSYEQYF.

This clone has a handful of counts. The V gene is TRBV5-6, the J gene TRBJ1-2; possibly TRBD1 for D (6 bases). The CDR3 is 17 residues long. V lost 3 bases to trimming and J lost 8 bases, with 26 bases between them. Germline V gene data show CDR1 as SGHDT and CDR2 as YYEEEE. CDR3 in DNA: TGTGCCAGCAGCTCCGACCCATCCCGGTGGGGGCTTCAGGGCTACACCTTC. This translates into CASSSDPSRWGLQGYTF.

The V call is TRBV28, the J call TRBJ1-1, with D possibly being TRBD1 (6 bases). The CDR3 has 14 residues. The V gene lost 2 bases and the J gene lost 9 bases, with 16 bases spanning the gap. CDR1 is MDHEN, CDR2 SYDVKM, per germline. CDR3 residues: CASSLEGLDSKAFF. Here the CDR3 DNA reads TGTGCCAGCAGTTTAGAGGGGTTGGACAGTAAAGCTTTCTTT.

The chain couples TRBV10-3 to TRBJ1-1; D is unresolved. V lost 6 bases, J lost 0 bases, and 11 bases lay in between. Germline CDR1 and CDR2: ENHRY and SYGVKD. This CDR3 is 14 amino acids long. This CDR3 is CAIRGREVNTEAFF. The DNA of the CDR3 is TGTGCCATCAGGGGCCGGGAAGTGAACACTGAAGCTTTCTTT.

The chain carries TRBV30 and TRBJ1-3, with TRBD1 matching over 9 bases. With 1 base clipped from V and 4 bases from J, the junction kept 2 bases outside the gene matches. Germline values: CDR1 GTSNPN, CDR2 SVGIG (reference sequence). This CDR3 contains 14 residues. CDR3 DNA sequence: TGTGCCTGGAGTGCGGGACAGGGAGGAAACACCATATATTTT. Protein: CAWSAGQGGNTIYF. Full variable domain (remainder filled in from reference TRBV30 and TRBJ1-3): SQTIHQWPATLVQPVGSPLSLECTVEGTSNPNLYWYRQAAGRGLQLLFYSVGIGQISSEVPQNLSASRPQDRQFILSSKKLLLSDSGFYLCAWSAGQGGNTIYFGEGSWLTVV.

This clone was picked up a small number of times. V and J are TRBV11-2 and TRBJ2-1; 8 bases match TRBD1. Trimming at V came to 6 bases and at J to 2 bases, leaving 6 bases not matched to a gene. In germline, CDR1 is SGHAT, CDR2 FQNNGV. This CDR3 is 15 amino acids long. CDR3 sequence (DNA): TGTGCCAGCAGTTATGACAGGGGACCCTACAATGAGCAGTTCTTC. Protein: CASSYDRGPYNEQFF.

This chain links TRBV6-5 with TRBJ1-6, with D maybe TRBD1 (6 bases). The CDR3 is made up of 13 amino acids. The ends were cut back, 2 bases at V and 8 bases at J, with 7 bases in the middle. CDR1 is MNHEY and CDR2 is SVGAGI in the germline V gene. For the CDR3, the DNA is TGTGCCAGCAGTTACCGACAGGATTCACCCCTCCACTTT. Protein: CASSYRQDSPLHF.

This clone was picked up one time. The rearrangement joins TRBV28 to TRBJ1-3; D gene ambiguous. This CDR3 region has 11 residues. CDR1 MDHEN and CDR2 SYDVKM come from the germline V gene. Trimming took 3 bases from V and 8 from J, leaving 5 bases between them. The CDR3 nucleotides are TGTGCCAGCAGTTTTCGTCACACCATATATTTT. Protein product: CASSFRHTIYF.

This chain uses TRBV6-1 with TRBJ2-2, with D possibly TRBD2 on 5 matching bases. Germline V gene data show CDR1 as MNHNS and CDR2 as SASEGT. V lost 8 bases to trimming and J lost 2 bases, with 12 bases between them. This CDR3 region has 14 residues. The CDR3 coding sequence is TGTGCCAGCTCCGAGGAGGTTAACACCGGGGAGCTGTTTTTT. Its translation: CASSEEVNTGELFF.

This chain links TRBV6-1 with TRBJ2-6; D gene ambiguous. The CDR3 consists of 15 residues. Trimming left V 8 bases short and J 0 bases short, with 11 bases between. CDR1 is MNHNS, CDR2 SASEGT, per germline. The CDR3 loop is CASDMAVSGANVLTF. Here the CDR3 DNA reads TGTGCCAGCGATATGGCTGTCTCTGGGGCCAACGTCCTGACTTTC.

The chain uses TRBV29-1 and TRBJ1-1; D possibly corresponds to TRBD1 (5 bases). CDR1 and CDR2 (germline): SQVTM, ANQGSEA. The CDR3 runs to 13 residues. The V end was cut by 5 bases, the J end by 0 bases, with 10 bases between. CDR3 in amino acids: CSVNRGMNTEAFF. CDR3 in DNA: TGCAGCGTTAATAGGGGCATGAACACTGAAGCTTTCTTT. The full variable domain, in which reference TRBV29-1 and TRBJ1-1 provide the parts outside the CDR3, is SAVISQKPSRDICQRGTSLTIQCQVDSQVTMMFWYRQQPGQSLTLIATANQGSEATYESGFVIDKFPISRPNLTFSTLTVSNMSPEDSSIYLCSVNRGMNTEAFFGQGTRLTVV.